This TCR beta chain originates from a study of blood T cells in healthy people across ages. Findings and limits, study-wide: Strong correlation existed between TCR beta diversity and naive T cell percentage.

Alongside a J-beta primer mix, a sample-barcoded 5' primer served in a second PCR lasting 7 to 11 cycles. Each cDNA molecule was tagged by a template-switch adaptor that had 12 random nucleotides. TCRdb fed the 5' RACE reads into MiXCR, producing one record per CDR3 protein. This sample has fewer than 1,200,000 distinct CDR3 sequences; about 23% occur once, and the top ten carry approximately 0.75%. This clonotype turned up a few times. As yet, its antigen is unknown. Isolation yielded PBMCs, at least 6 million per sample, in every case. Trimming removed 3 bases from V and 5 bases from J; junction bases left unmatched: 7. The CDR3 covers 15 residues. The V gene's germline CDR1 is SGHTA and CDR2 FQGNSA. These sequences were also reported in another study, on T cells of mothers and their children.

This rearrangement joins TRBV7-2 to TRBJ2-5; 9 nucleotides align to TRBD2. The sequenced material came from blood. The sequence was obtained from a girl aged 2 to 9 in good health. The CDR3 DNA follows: TGTGCCAGCAGCTTGAATAGCGGGAGTCTGGAGACCCAGTACTTC. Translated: CASSLNSGSLETQYF.